The 9 T cell receptor beta chains listed next were all sequenced from one sample in a study of blood T cell repertoires in COVID-19. Produced via immunoSEQ multiplex PCR; TCRdb's table is partial and in-frame only. The sample has hundreds of thousands of clones, over 85% seen once. The sample taken for sequencing was PBMCs or T cells enriched from blood (not recorded which). The receptors stem from a woman aged 50 to 60 who had been exposed to COVID-19.

This chain links TRBV24-1 with TRBJ1-2, with D possibly being TRBD1 (6 bases). There are 16 residues in the CDR3. Looked up from germline, CDR1 is KGHDR and CDR2 is SFDVKD. V lost 4 bases and J 4 bases, leaving 18 bases between the germline ends. Here the CDR3 DNA reads TGTGCCACCAGTGACCCTTCGGCAGGGGATGTCTATGGCTACACCTTC. Translation gives CATSDPSAGDVYGYTF.

This sequence joins TRBV3-1 (or the pseudogene TRBV3-2) and TRBJ2-7; 7 bases align to TRBD2. The CDR3 contains 16 residues. The J segment lost 4 bases and the V segment lost 4 bases, leaving 13 bases of the junction unmatched. Germline V gene sequence: CDR1 LGHDT, CDR2 YNNKEL (reference sequence). Here the CDR3 reads CASSPMQRGTAYEQYF. CDR3 DNA: TGTGCCAGCAGCCCCATGCAGCGGGGAACGGCTTACGAGCAGTACTTC.

The V gene is TRBV7-6, the J gene TRBJ2-5; TRBD2 matches at 7 bases. V was clipped by 3 bases and J by 4 bases; unmatched bases: 11. Germline V gene data show CDR1 as SGHVS and CDR2 as FNYEAQ. This CDR3 has 16 residues. CDR3 residues: CASSLRTSLLRETQYF. In DNA, the CDR3 is TGTGCCAGCAGCTTGAGGACTAGTTTATTAAGAGAGACCCAGTACTTC.

The chain uses TRBV9 and TRBJ2-3, with TRBD2 as a possible D gene (7 bases). The length of the CDR3 is 15 residues. V shed 2 bases and J shed 2 bases, with 12 bases lying between them. The germline V gene encodes CDR1 SGDLS and CDR2 YYNGEE. Written as DNA, the CDR3 is TGTGCCAGCAGCGTGGGGGGGCAGTTCACAGATACGCAGTATTTT. It yields the protein CASSVGGQFTDTQYF. Full variable domain (rest looked up from reference TRBV9 and TRBJ2-3): DSGVTQTPKHLITATGQRVTLRCSPRSGDLSVYWYQQSLDQGLQFLIQYYNGEERAKGNILERFSAQQFPDLHSELNLSSLELGDSALYFCASSVGGQFTDTQYFGPGTRLTVL.

The V and J genes are TRBV28 and TRBJ2-5; 7 bases match TRBD2. This CDR3 contains 14 residues. V shed 6 bases, J shed 3 bases, and the junction held 7 bases outside the gene matches. Looked up from germline, CDR1 is MDHEN and CDR2 is SYDVKM. The CDR3 reads CASSSGTMEETQYF. The CDR3 DNA follows: TGTGCCAGCAGCTCCGGGACTATGGAAGAGACCCAGTACTTC.

This clone was observed a handful of times. V is TRBV6-5 and J is TRBJ2-2; 7 nucleotides align to TRBD1. Looked up from germline, CDR1 is MNHEY and CDR2 is SVGAGI. J gave up 3 bases and V 6 bases, and 4 bases lay outside the gene matches. There are 14 residues in the CDR3. DNA for the CDR3: TGTGCCAGCAGGCGGACAGGCTACACCGGGGAGCTGTTTTTT. Protein sequence: CASRRTGYTGELFF.

This rearrangement joins TRBV4-1 to TRBJ1-2; 8 nucleotides align to TRBD1. With 2 bases clipped from V and 4 bases from J, the junction kept 6 bases outside the gene matches. Germline CDR1 is MGHRA and CDR2 is YSYEKL. The CDR3 extends over 15 amino acids. CDR3: CASSQRGQAPYGYTF. CDR3 sequence (DNA): TGCGCCAGCAGCCAAAGGGGACAGGCTCCCTATGGCTACACCTTC.

The chain recombines TRBV5-1 with TRBJ1-2; D perhaps matches TRBD1 (5 bases). Germline-derived CDR1 and CDR2 are SGHRS and YFSETQ. V lost 0 bases to trimming and J lost 8 bases, with 11 bases between them. This CDR3 is 13 amino acids long. CDR3 sequence: CASSLEGSGGYTF. Written as DNA, the CDR3 is TGCGCCAGCAGCTTGGAGGGGTCAGGGGGCTACACCTTC.

The chain joins TRBV11-2 to TRBJ2-5; 7 nucleotides match TRBD1. Germline V CDR1 and CDR2: SGHAT, FQNNGV. This CDR3 is 16 amino acids long. With 0 bases clipped from V and 5 bases from J, the junction kept 9 bases outside the gene matches. As DNA, the CDR3 is TGTGCCAGCAGCTTAGAGGTTGCAGGGGGTATTGAGACCCAGTACTTC. Residues: CASSLEVAGGIETQYF.